This is a list of T cell receptor beta chains from one sample in a study of cytomegalovirus exposure and HLA in healthy donors. The assay was immunoSEQ multiplex PCR, and TCRdb's table has in-frame clones only and misses some. This repertoire includes about 160,000 clones. The sample taken for sequencing was PBMCs. The receptors stem from a woman in her sixties in good health and CMV-seronegative. CDR3s include the opening cysteine and the closing phenylalanine or tryptophan. The D gene is left open where the match is weak.

d_gene,j_gene,v_gene,CDR3nt,CDR3aa
NA,TRBJ2-7,TRBV7-9,TGTGCCAGCAGCTTAGCGCCGGACGAGCAGTACTTC,CASSLAPDEQYF
NA,TRBJ1-1,TRBV28,TGTGCCAGCAGTTTGAGGACAGCTAACACTGAAGCTTTCTTT,CASSLRTANTEAFF
TRBD2,TRBJ2-2,TRBV9,TGTGCCAGCAGCCGACTAGCGGGGGTGACCGGGGAGCTGTTTTTT,CASSRLAGVTGELFF
NA,TRBJ1-4,TRBV15,TGTGCCACCAGCATCCAGGGTAGAGGAAATGAAAAACTGTTTTTT,CATSIQGRGNEKLFF
NA,TRBJ1-1,TRBV25-1,TGTGCCAGCAGTGACGCAGGGATGACTGAAGCTTTCTTT,CASSDAGMTEAFF
NA,TRBJ1-2,TRBV4-1,TGCGCCAGCAGCCAAGGGGGAAGGGGAAGGGATGGCTACACCTTC,CASSQGGRGRDGYTF
TRBD2,TRBJ2-5,TRBV6-5,TGTGCCAGCAGTTACCCGGCGGAGGGAGGGGAGACCCAGTACTTC,CASSYPAEGGETQYF
TRBD1,TRBJ1-1,TRBV29-1,TGCAGCTCAGCGGGCTATTTAGGGGGCAACAGAGCTTTCTTT,CSSAGYLGGNRAFF
TRBD2,TRBJ2-2,TRBV7-3,TGTGCCAGCAGCTTTACTAGCGGGGGTTCGAACACCGGGGAGCTGTTTTTT,CASSFTSGGSNTGELFF
NA,TRBJ1-1,TRBV7-9,TGTGCCAGCAGTCAAACCGGGACTCTGAACACTGAAGCTTTCTTT,CASSQTGTLNTEAFF
NA,TRBJ2-1,TRBV11-3,TGTGCCAGCAGCTATAGCGGCCCGGGGAGTGGCAATGAGCAGTTCTTC,CASSYSGPGSGNEQFF
NA,TRBJ1-5,TRBV2,TGTGCCAGCAGTAGAGGACAGCCAAATCAGCCCCAGCATTTT,CASSRGQPNQPQHF
TRBD2,TRBJ2-1,TRBV2,TGTGCCAGCAACCCTCTAGCGGGGGGTTACAATGAGCAGTTCTTC,CASNPLAGGYNEQFF
TRBD1,TRBJ1-1,TRBV4-1,TGCGCCAGCAGCCAGTTTGGGACAGTTAACACTGAAGCTTTCTTT,CASSQFGTVNTEAFF
NA,TRBJ1-1,TRBV5-1,TGCGCCAGCAGCACAGAGGCGGGGAGCACTGAAGCTTTCTTT,CASSTEAGSTEAFF
NA,TRBJ1-1,TRBV7-2,TGTGCCAGCAGCTTAGTAGTTGAAGCTTTCTTT,CASSLVVEAFF
NA,TRBJ1-2,TRBV18,TGTGCCAGCTCTCCGTCAGGGCGAGGCTACACCTTC,CASSPSGRGYTF
TRBD1,TRBJ1-2,TRBV5-1,TGCGCCAGCAGCCTGGGGACAGTTCTTCCTTATGGCTACACCTTC,CASSLGTVLPYGYTF
TRBD1,TRBJ2-5,TRBV9,TGTGCCAGCAGCCCTGGGACAGGGGAATGGACCCAGTACTTC,CASSPGTGEWTQYF
TRBD2,TRBJ2-3,TRBV5-4,TGTGCCAGCAGCCCAGCGGGGGGGCCTCACAGCACAGATACGCAGTATTTT,CASSPAGGPHSTDTQYF
NA,TRBJ1-3,TRBV7-9,TGTGCCAGCAGCTCGGGATCTTTCTCTGGAAACACCATATATTTT,CASSSGSFSGNTIYF
TRBD1,TRBJ2-7,TRBV5-5,TGTGCCAGCAGCTTGGGGACAGGAATGACCTACGAGCAGTACTTC,CASSLGTGMTYEQYF